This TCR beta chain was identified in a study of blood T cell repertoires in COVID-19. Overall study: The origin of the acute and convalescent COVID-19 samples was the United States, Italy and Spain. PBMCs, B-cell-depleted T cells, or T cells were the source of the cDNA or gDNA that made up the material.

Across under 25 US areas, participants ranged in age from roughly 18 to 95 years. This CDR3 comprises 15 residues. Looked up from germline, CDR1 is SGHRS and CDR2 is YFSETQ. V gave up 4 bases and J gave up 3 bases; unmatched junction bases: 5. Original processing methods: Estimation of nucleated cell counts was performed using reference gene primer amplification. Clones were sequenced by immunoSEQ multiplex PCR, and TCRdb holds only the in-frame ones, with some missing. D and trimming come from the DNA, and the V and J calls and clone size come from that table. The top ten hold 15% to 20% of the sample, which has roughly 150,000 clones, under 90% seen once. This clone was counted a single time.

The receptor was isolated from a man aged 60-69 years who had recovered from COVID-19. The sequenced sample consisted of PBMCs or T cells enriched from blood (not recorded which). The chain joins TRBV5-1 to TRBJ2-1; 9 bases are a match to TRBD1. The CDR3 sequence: CASSAGQGVYNEQFF. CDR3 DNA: TGCGCCAGCAGCGCGGGACAGGGAGTCTACAATGAGCAGTTCTTC.